This T cell receptor beta chain stems from a study of blood T cell repertoires in COVID-19. The overall study: Samples of COVID-19 (acute and convalescent) were obtained from the United States, Italy and Spain.

The method was immunoSEQ multiplex PCR; TCRdb's version includes in-frame clones alone and lacks a portion of them. The sample has 400,000 to 450,000 clones, around 89% seen once. Enrolled during active infection, Seattle patients were then followed longitudinally. The CDR3 is 13 residues long. V was clipped by 5 bases and J by 10 bases; unmatched bases: 7. Germline CDR1 KGHDR, CDR2 SFDVKD. The clonotype comes from a middle-aged woman with COVID-19, enrolled during active disease. Input material: peripheral blood. This chain connects TRBV24-1 to TRBJ2-1, with 7 positions matching TRBD2. For the CDR3, the DNA is TGTGCCACCAGTGTCCCACCGGGGGGAGAGCAGTTCTTC. This codes for CATSVPPGGEQFF.